These 30 T cell receptor beta chains originate from one sample sequenced in a study of blood T cell repertoires in COVID-19 (dated by TCRdb to the early 2020s). The library was prepared using the immunoSEQ multiplex PCR assay. Here the immuneACCESS table is served through TCRdb, limited to in-frame sequences with V and J called. Missing clones are a known gap in these copies; in checked studies unresolved V genes cover under half, and the rest lacks a known reason. This sample comprises roughly 25,000 clones, over 75% of them detected only once. Approximately 60% of the sample comes from the top ten. Material for sequencing was peripheral blood. These receptors were collected from a woman of 80 years or more with acute or convalescent COVID-19.

V and J are TRBV5-4 and TRBJ1-1; D perhaps matches TRBD1 (5 bases). V was cut by 5 bases and J by 0 bases, with 20 bases left in between. This CDR3 has 17 amino acids. Germline V gene sequence: CDR1 SGHNT, CDR2 YYREEE (reference sequence). CDR3 in amino acids: CASRDASQGPVNTEAFF. CDR3 coding DNA: TGTGCCAGCAGAGACGCGAGTCAGGGTCCAGTGAACACTGAAGCTTTCTTT. Complete variable domain (other parts from reference TRBV5-4 and TRBJ1-1): ETGVTQSPTHLIKTRGQQVTLRCSSQSGHNTVSWYQQALGQGPQFIFQYYREEENGRGNFPPRFSGLQFPNYSSELNVNALELDDSALYLCASRDASQGPVNTEAFFGQGTRLTVV.

This clone occurred many times. The chain employs TRBV5-6 and TRBJ1-5, with 10 positions matching TRBD1. With V trimmed by 0 bases and J by 5 bases, 2 bases remained unmatched. This CDR3 is 15 amino acids long. Per the germline V gene, CDR1 is SGHDT and CDR2 is YYEEEE. The CDR3 region has the DNA TGTGCCAGCAGCTTGGGTGACAGGGGGCATCAGCCCCAGCATTTT. Translated, it gives CASSLGDRGHQPQHF.

This chain joins TRBV24-1 and TRBJ2-2, with 14 bases that match TRBD2. V gave up 3 bases and J gave up 7 bases; unmatched junction bases: 9. This CDR3 spans 18 amino acids. Germline assignment: CDR1 KGHDR and CDR2 SFDVKD. As DNA, the CDR3 is TGTGCCACCAGTGATGATCAGACTAGCGGGGGGGATATCGGGGAGCTGTTTTTT. Translated: CATSDDQTSGGDIGELFF.

This clone was recorded only once. The chain employs TRBV11-2 and TRBJ1-6, with D unclear. Germline assignment: CDR1 SGHAT and CDR2 FQNNGV. The V end was cut by 2 bases, the J end by 7 bases, with 9 bases between. The CDR3 loop spans 14 amino acids. The CDR3: CASSLSARNSPLHF. The CDR3 DNA reads TGTGCCAGCAGCTTATCAGCCAGGAATTCACCCCTCCACTTT.

CDR3 amino acids: CAWSVRGVSYNEQFF. In DNA, the CDR3 is TGTGCCTGGAGTGTACGCGGGGTTTCCTACAATGAGCAGTTCTTC. The chain joins TRBV30 to TRBJ2-1, with D tentatively TRBD2 (6 bases). Germline values: CDR1 GTSNPN, CDR2 SVGIG (reference sequence). The CDR3 has 15 amino acids. Trimming removed 0 bases at V and 1 base at J, with 10 bases between.

The chain uses TRBV2 and TRBJ2-3, with 8 bases fitting TRBD2. CDR1 and CDR2 from the germline V gene are SNHLY and FYNNEI. The CDR3 loop spans 15 amino acids. J lost 3 bases, V lost 6 bases, and 8 bases had no gene match. The CDR3 is CASRDPGGGTDTQYF. The CDR3 DNA reads as TGTGCCAGCAGGGACCCCGGCGGGGGGACAGATACGCAGTATTTT.

This clone showed up just once. The chain employs TRBV7-3 and TRBJ2-1; TRBD1 matches 9 bases. V dropped 4 bases and J dropped 2; count of bases not matched to a gene: 3. Germline V gene data show CDR1 as SGHTA and CDR2 as FQGTGA. The CDR3 sequence is 15 residues long. CDR3 nucleotide sequence: TGTGCCAGCAGCTCAAGGACAGGGGCCTACAATGAGCAGTTCTTC. This translates into CASSSRTGAYNEQFF.

The gene calls are TRBV5-1 and TRBJ1-2; TRBD1 is a possible D gene (6 bases). V was clipped by 2 bases and J by 0 bases, with 11 bases between them. Germline assignment: CDR1 SGHRS and CDR2 YFSETQ. The CDR3 consists of 15 residues. This CDR3 reads CASSLTGSSNYGYTF. DNA of the CDR3: TGCGCCAGCAGCTTAACAGGGAGCTCTAACTATGGCTACACCTTC.

This chain uses TRBV11-3 with TRBJ2-3; 7 positions agree with TRBD1. Germline CDR1 and CDR2: SGHNT and YENEEA. This CDR3 region has 17 residues. J lost 4 bases, V lost 1 base, and 11 bases had no gene match. The CDR3 DNA reads as TGTGCCAGCAGCTTAGCCGGACAGGAGGCCGCTGCAGATACGCAGTATTTT. Protein: CASSLAGQEAAADTQYF.

The V gene is TRBV7-3, the J gene TRBJ1-1, with 7 bases lining up with TRBD1. This CDR3 region has 14 residues. Germline trimming cut 2 bases from V and 4 bases from J; bases unmatched to any gene: 4. The germline V gene encodes CDR1 SGHTA and CDR2 FQGTGA. In nucleotides, the CDR3 is TGTGCCAGCAGCTTAGACAGGGTCGGCACTGAAGCTTTCTTT. It translates to CASSLDRVGTEAFF.

This chain uses TRBV19 with TRBJ1-2, with a weak D call TRBD1 (5 bases). Germline V lookup: CDR1 LNHDA, CDR2 SQIVND (reference sequence). The V and J ends lost 9 bases and 2 bases respectively, with 16 bases between them. The CDR3 covers 14 residues. The CDR3 here is CASTPGGVNYGYTF. The DNA of the CDR3 is TGTGCCAGCACGCCCGGGGGGGTGAACTATGGCTACACCTTC.

This clone was seen only a few times. The V and J genes are TRBV6-4 and TRBJ2-2; TRBD2 is a possible D gene (5 bases). This CDR3 is 14 amino acids long. In germline, CDR1 is MRHNA, CDR2 SNTAGT. Trimming cost V 4 bases and J 2 bases, with 8 bases left between them. CDR3 residues: CASSVEGNTGELFF. In DNA, the CDR3 is TGTGCCAGCAGTGTCGAGGGAAACACCGGGGAGCTGTTTTTT.

The chain is built from TRBV9 and TRBJ1-2, with D hard to call. Trimming took 4 bases from V and 1 from J, leaving 8 bases between them. Germline V gives CDR1 SGDLS, CDR2 YYNGEE. This CDR3 is 13 amino acids long. CDR3 sequence (DNA): TGTGCCAGCAGCCGGGGTGGTAACTATGGCTACACCTTC. Translation: CASSRGGNYGYTF.

V and J are TRBV11-2 and TRBJ2-3, with 9 bases matching TRBD1. The V and J ends lost 6 bases and 4 bases, in that order; junction bases with no gene match: 11. Germline lookup yields CDR1 SGHAT and CDR2 FQNNGV. This CDR3 has 16 amino acids. The CDR3 protein is CASSKTGTGRSDTQYF. The CDR3 DNA is TGTGCCAGCAGTAAGACCGGGACAGGGCGGTCAGATACGCAGTATTTT.

V usage is TRBV6-5 and J usage is TRBJ1-2; D is undetermined. Germline values: CDR1 MNHEY, CDR2 SVGAGI. Trimming shortened V by 6 bases and J by 5 bases, and 16 bases separated the two germline ends. This CDR3 comprises 14 residues. DNA of the CDR3: TGTGCCAGCAGCCCCCCCGAGGTTGGGTATGGCTACACCTTC. Amino acids: CASSPPEVGYGYTF.

The chain uses TRBV6-5 and TRBJ2-1; TRBD2 agrees at 12 bases. Germline values: CDR1 MNHEY, CDR2 SVGAGI. The CDR3 contains 15 residues. V shed 5 bases, J shed 4 bases, and the junction held 3 bases outside the gene matches. In DNA, the CDR3 is TGTGCCAGCAGTCCTAGCGGGGGGGAATACAATGAGCAGTTCTTC. Translation: CASSPSGGEYNEQFF.

V is TRBV7-9 and J is TRBJ1-1, with 8 positions matching TRBD1. The CDR3 sequence is 16 residues long. The V segment lost 6 bases and the J segment 4 bases; nucleotides outside the gene matches: 13. The V gene's germline CDR1 is SEHNR and CDR2 FQNEAQ (reference sequence). In nucleotides, the CDR3 is TGTGCCAGCAGGCACGGGACAGGAATCTCTGTCACTGAAGCTTTCTTT. It codes for CASRHGTGISVTEAFF.

V gene TRBV5-1 combines with J gene TRBJ2-6, with 7 bases aligning to TRBD1. After removal of 0 bases from V and 3 bases from J, the junction contained 3 bases not matched to a gene. Germline CDR1 is SGHRS and CDR2 is YFSETQ. The CDR3 has 16 residues. This CDR3 is CASSLGGGFGANVLTF. The CDR3 coding sequence is TGCGCCAGCAGCTTGGGAGGGGGCTTTGGGGCCAACGTCCTGACTTTC.

This clone was seen once. The chain uses TRBV7-2 and TRBJ2-7, with TRBD2 matching 8 bases. The trim removed 5 bases at V and 9 bases at J, leaving 12 bases unmatched. From germline, CDR1 is SGHTA and CDR2 FQGNSA. The CDR3 has 14 residues. CDR3 coding DNA: TGTGCCAGCAGCCCGCGCAAGGCTAGCGGGTGGCAGTACTTC. Its protein is CASSPRKASGWQYF.

The chain couples TRBV4-1 to TRBJ2-2; 9 nucleotides line up with TRBD2. This CDR3 spans 15 amino acids. V shed 4 bases and J 7 bases; nucleotides not matched to a gene: 7. Per germline, CDR1 MGHRA and CDR2 YSYEKL. The CDR3 here is CASSRVAGDSGELFF. The CDR3 coding sequence is TGCGCCAGCAGCCGGGTAGCGGGAGATAGCGGGGAGCTGTTTTTT.

This clone was detected once. The chain carries TRBV5-5 and TRBJ1-3; 8 positions match TRBD1. V lost 0 bases, J lost 0 bases, and 5 bases stayed unmatched. Germline values: CDR1 SGHKS, CDR2 YYEKEE (reference sequence). This CDR3 comprises 17 residues. CDR3 sequence reads: CASSLVQGGTSGNTIYF. DNA of the CDR3: TGTGCCAGCAGCTTGGTACAGGGGGGGACCTCTGGAAACACCATATATTTT.

The CDR3 coding sequence is TGTGCCAGCAGCAAGTCTGGGCGGAACACTGAAGCTTTCTTT. Amino acid sequence: CASSKSGRNTEAFF. The V call is TRBV21-1, the J call TRBJ1-1; the table gives TRBD1 as D, unverified against the DNA. TRBV21-1 constitutes a pseudogene. The CDR3 totals 14 residues.

The rearrangement uses TRBV7-3 and TRBJ2-2; 7 bases agree with TRBD1. The CDR3 has 15 residues. V trimming: 2 bases; J trimming: 4 bases; junction bases outside the gene matches: 4. Per the germline V gene, CDR1 is SGHTA and CDR2 is FQGTGA. For the CDR3, the DNA is TGTGCCAGCAGCTTAGGACAGGTAGCCACCGGGGAGCTGTTTTTT. Protein: CASSLGQVATGELFF.

CDR3 DNA sequence: TGTGCCAGTAGTATCAGCGGGCTCCTGGCGGATACGCAGTATTTT. It specifies CASSISGLLADTQYF. The chain combines TRBV19 with TRBJ2-3; possibly TRBD2 for D (6 bases). Germline values: CDR1 LNHDA, CDR2 SQIVND (reference sequence). Trimming left V 3 bases short and J 6 bases short, with 16 bases between. The CDR3 spans 15 residues.

This clone appeared a single time. This sequence joins TRBV6-5 and TRBJ2-4; 7 bases are a match to TRBD2. This CDR3 contains 14 residues. CDR1 and CDR2 (germline): MNHEY, SVGAGI. J lost 5 bases, V lost 5 bases, and 6 bases had no gene match. The chain's CDR3 is CASSTSGRENIQYF. DNA of the CDR3: TGTGCCAGCAGTACATCAGGGAGGGAAAACATTCAGTACTTC.

The V gene is TRBV7-9, the J gene TRBJ1-1, with D possibly TRBD1 on 6 matching bases. The CDR3 runs 14 residues. Looked up from germline, CDR1 is SEHNR and CDR2 is FQNEAQ (reference sequence). V was shortened by 6 bases and J by 0 bases, with 11 bases between the two germline ends. The CDR3 protein is CASSRDTLNTEAFF. The CDR3 DNA is TGTGCCAGCAGTCGGGACACCCTGAACACTGAAGCTTTCTTT.

This clone showed up just once. The rearrangement uses TRBV5-6 and TRBJ1-1, with a tentative D call TRBD1 (5 bases). The CDR3 contains 14 residues. V lost 1 base and J 7 bases, leaving 14 bases between the germline ends. Germline-derived CDR1 and CDR2 are SGHDT and YYEEEE. CDR3 loop: CASSLRQPGLEAFF. The CDR3 nucleotides are TGTGCCAGCAGCTTGAGACAGCCAGGCCTTGAAGCTTTCTTT.

The chain employs TRBV24-1 and TRBJ2-1, with a tentative D call TRBD1 (5 bases). Germline V CDR1 and CDR2: KGHDR, SFDVKD. The CDR3 sequence is 12 residues long. V lost 6 bases and J 6 bases, leaving 8 bases between the germline ends. CDR3 DNA sequence: TGTGCCACCAGTCGCACAGGCAATGAGCAGTTCTTC. Its translation: CATSRTGNEQFF.

This chain connects TRBV2 to TRBJ2-2, with TRBD1 matching over 8 bases. Germline values: CDR1 SNHLY, CDR2 FYNNEI. J was trimmed by 3 bases and V by 2 bases; bases with no gene match: 5. This CDR3 is 16 amino acids long. The CDR3 spells CASSEFQGAYTGELFF. The CDR3 DNA is TGTGCCAGCAGTGAATTTCAGGGGGCGTACACCGGGGAGCTGTTTTTT.

The CDR3 is CASSQDLTSGTGTDTQYF. CDR3 in DNA: TGTGCCAGCAGCCAAGATCTGACTAGCGGGACGGGCACAGATACGCAGTATTTT. The chain recombines TRBV14 with TRBJ2-3; 11 nucleotides line up with TRBD2. CDR3 length equals 18 residues. The germline V gene has CDR1 SGHDN and CDR2 FVKESK. The junction had 6 bases not matched to a gene; V was cut back by 0 bases and J by 1 base. Complete variable domain (other parts from reference TRBV14 and TRBJ2-3): EAGVTQFPSHSVIEKGQTVTLRCDPISGHDNLYWYRRVMGKEIKFLLHFVKESKQDESGMPNNRFLAERTGGTYSTLKVQPAELEDSGVYFCASSQDLTSGTGTDTQYFGPGTRLTVL.